The present T cell receptor beta chain was sequenced within a study of Ad26.COV2.S vaccination and SARS-CoV-2 variants. Study summary: Recipients of Ad26.COV2.S got it intramuscularly, once or twice 56 days apart.

The J segment lost 4 bases and the V segment lost 2 bases, leaving 1 base of the junction unmatched. This CDR3 spans 14 amino acids. Germline V lookup: CDR1 LNHNV, CDR2 YYDKDF (reference sequence). The treatment denotes: roughly 18 received Ad26.COV2.S at low or high dose, single or two shots; about 5 received placebo; per-sample allocation not given. Vaccine and placebo recipients were sampled on day 63 after the first injection. Regarding this clone: The same CDR3 can be traced to other DNA sequences in this sample.

Data came from immunoSEQ multiplex PCR; TCRdb stores just in-frame clones and leaves some out. The sample shows around 340,000 clones, around 89% of them seen only once. This specimen consisted of peripheral blood, obtained in a trial of Ad26.COV2.S vaccine versus placebo. The receptor was derived from a person between 18 and 59 years old who received the Ad26.COV2.S COVID-19 vaccine or a placebo. The V and J genes are TRBV15 and TRBJ1-5; 8 bases fit TRBD1. The CDR3 loop reads CATSRTGGNQPQHF. As DNA, the CDR3 is TGTGCCACCAGCAGAACAGGGGGGAATCAGCCCCAGCATTTT. The full variable domain, completed using reference TRBV15 and TRBJ1-5, is DAMVIQNPRYQVTQFGKPVTLSCSQTLNHNVMYWYQQKSSQAPKLLFHYYDKDFNNEADTPDNFQSRRPNTSFCFLDIRSPGLGDTAMYLCATSRTGGNQPQHFGDGTRLSIL.